The 3 T cell receptor beta chains given below trace back to one sample, sequenced in a study of technical replicates of blood from a handful of donors. Produced via immunoSEQ multiplex PCR; TCRdb's table is partial and in-frame only. This table holds 50,000 to 70,000 clones, 85% to 90% found once. Sequencing was done on a sample of PBMCs. All receptors derive from a human donor in good health. Some clones in this sample may be carry-over from other donors' samples.

The chain employs TRBV4-3 and TRBJ2-4; 8 nucleotides agree with TRBD2. V trimming: 0 bases; J trimming: 2 bases; junction bases outside the gene matches: 6. Germline assignment: CDR1 LGHNA and CDR2 YSLEER. This CDR3 is built from 17 residues. As DNA, the CDR3 is TGCGCCAGCAGCCAAGAACACGGGAGGGTCCCCAAAAACATTCAGTACTTC. Its translation is CASSQEHGRVPKNIQYF.

As for this clone: Within the sample, other DNA sequences also encode this same CDR3. The chain employs TRBV19 and TRBJ1-1; D gene uncertain. This CDR3 region has 14 residues. Germline CDR1 reads LNHDA; CDR2 reads SQIVND (reference sequence). V dropped 1 base and J dropped 4 bases, with 10 bases sitting between them. This CDR3 is CASSIGGGTTEAFF. The CDR3 DNA follows: TGTGCCAGTAGTATAGGCGGAGGAACCACTGAAGCTTTCTTT.

This clone was detected only once. J is TRBJ2-1 and V is TRBV5-1; 11 nucleotides line up with TRBD2. V dropped 6 bases and J dropped 2; count of bases not matched to a gene: 1. Germline values: CDR1 SGHRS, CDR2 YFSETQ. CDR3 length: 14 amino acids. As DNA, the CDR3 is TGCGCCAGCACGACTAGCGGGGCCTACAATGAGCAGTTCTTC. This codes for CASTTSGAYNEQFF.